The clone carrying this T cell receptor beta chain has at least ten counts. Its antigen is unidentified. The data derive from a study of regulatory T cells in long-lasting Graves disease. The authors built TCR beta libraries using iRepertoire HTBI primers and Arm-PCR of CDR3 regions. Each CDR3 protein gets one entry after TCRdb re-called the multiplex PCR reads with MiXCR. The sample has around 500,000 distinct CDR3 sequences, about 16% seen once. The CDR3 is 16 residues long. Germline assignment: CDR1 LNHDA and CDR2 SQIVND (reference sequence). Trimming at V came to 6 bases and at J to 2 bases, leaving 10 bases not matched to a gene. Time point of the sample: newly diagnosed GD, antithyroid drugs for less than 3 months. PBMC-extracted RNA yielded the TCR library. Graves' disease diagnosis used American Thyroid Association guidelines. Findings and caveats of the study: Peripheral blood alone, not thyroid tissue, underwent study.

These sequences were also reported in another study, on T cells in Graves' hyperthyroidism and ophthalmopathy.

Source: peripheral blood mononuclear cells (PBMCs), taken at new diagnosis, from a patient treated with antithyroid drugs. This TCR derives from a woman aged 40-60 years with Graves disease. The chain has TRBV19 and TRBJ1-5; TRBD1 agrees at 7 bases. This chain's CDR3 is CASSPQGTLGNQPQHF. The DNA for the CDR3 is TGTGCCAGTAGCCCACAGGGGACTTTGGGCAATCAGCCCCAGCATTTT.